This T cell receptor (beta chain) is drawn from a study of T cell responses to AZD1222 COVID-19 vaccine. CDR1 KGHDR and CDR2 SFDVKD come from the germline V gene. The CDR3 consists of 12 residues. Trimming removed 9 bases from V and 8 bases from J, with 15 bases in between. The assay was immunoSEQ multiplex PCR, and TCRdb's table has in-frame clones only and misses some. Altogether tens of thousands of clones are present, around 90% being singletons, with the ten largest covering approximately 4.8%. The chain employs TRBV24-1 and TRBJ1-2; D remains unclear. This TCR derives from an adult in good health. Sequenced material: peripheral blood, taken on day 0 of MenACWY control vaccination. CDR3 in amino acids: CATRAFSGGYTF. The DNA of the CDR3 is TGTGCCACCCGAGCCTTCAGTGGAGGCTACACCTTC.